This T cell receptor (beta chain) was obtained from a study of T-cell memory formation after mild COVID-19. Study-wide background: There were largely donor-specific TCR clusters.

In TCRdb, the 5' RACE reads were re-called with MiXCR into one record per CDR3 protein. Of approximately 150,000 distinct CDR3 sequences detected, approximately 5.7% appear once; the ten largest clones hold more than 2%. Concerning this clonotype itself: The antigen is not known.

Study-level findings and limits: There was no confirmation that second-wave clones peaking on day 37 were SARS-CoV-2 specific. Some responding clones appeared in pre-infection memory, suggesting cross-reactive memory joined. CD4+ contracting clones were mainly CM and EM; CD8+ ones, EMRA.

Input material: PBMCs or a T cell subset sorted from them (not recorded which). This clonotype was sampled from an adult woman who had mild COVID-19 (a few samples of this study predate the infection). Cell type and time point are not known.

The CDR3: CASSPEVSNTEAFF. CDR3 nucleotides: TGTGCCAGCTCACCAGAGGTTTCGAACACTGAAGCTTTCTTT. V gene TRBV18 combines with J gene TRBJ1-1, with D unclear. CDR1 is KGHSH and CDR2 is LQKENI in the germline V gene. This CDR3 has 14 amino acids. V lost 2 bases and J 1 base, leaving 8 bases between the germline ends.